Included here is one T cell receptor beta chain sequence, with context. It has no known antigen specificity. Base-call qualities are not available, and no considerably larger clone is one nucleotide away. Interpreted using the paper, the time point label stands for: peripheral blood 6 weeks after treatment start. The cohort comprised about 30 patients with locally advanced or metastatic urothelial carcinoma treated at Memorial Sloan Kettering on a trial protocol. Peripheral blood mononuclear cells were collected from each patient pretreatment and during treatment, giving between 1 and 8 total time points per patient. The Qiagen DNeasy Blood extraction kit was used to purify genomic DNA from total PBMCs and tumor samples. PBMCs were collected pretreatment and during treatment and were isolated and stored as previously described. The entry originates in a study of PD-L1 blockade in urothelial cancer (dated by TCRdb to about 2017). Study-level background: All patients started therapy around 2014 and received atezolizumab 1,200 mg intravenously every 3 weeks. Patients had an ECOG performance status of 0 or 1 and had received between 0 and 3 prior chemotherapy regimens. Some 30 patients had pretreatment blood TCR-seq, some 25 had at least one posttreatment blood collection, and some 25 had tumor TCR-seq. Blood samples were analyzed at two time points: 3 weeks after treatment start (second dose) and 6 weeks after treatment start. Blood samples gave median yields of approximately 130,000 T cells and 80,000 or so unique TCRs, along with a median clonality of around 0.08. Pretreatment tumor samples, along with matched peripheral blood serially collected before and after atezolizumab treatment, were subjected to TCR sequencing. The study was an exploratory multi-omic analysis of somatic, immune and clinical correlates of response to PD-L1 blockade with atezolizumab in urothelial cancer. In the same patients, whole exome sequencing and RNA sequencing of pretreatment tumors were performed in addition to TCR sequencing. Progression-free survival longer than 6 months counted as durable clinical benefit, and TCR features were additionally tested against both progression-free and overall survival. About nine tenths of the roughly 29 patients were males with bladder-origin urothelial cancer, and about 60% of the roughly 30 reported a prior smoking history. Under 10 patients reached durable clinical benefit, while 20 or so patients did not. Findings and caveats that apply to the study as a whole: Greater expansion of tumor-associated TCR clones in peripheral blood 3 weeks after the start of treatment was observed in patients with durable benefit (n of about 20, p = 0.022). A pretreatment peripheral blood TCR clonality below the median was linked to improved progression-free and overall survival. Because the sample size was small (n ≈ 29) and many of the analyses were exploratory, the results are meant to be hypothesis-generating.

Each PCR received spiked-in synthetic TCR analog templates so that absolute template abundance could be estimated from read counts. The immunoSEQ assay used bias-controlled V and J gene primers to amplify TCRbeta CDR3 regions from genomic DNA. Sequencing of rearranged TCRbeta segments was performed at approximately 20X coverage. In the original analysis: Clustering was used to correct sequencing errors, and CDR3s were annotated against IMGT so that V, D and J genes could be assigned. Downstream analyses used only productive TCRbeta rearrangements and left out out-of-frame or stop-codon sequences. Clonality was computed as one minus Shannon entropy normalized by the log of the number of unique productive sequences. Clones differing between time points or between blood and tumor were identified by Fisher's exact test with Benjamini-Hochberg correction at adjusted p below 0.01. What TCRdb holds here is the immuneACCESS table cut down to in-frame rearrangements. Part of the clones is not present; checked against another copy, under half of the missing clones reflect an unresolved V gene, and the others are unexplained. V, J and clone size reflect that table, while D and trimming were determined from the DNA. This sample is represented by about 50,000 clones; around 80% of them were singletons. The ten largest clones capture 8.8% of the sample.

Trimming costs V 4 bases and J 3 bases, and their ends lie 9 bases apart. The CDR3 has 13 amino acids, counting the end cysteine and phenylalanine. Just CDR3 DNA is preserved here, 39 bases in frame from base 1. Via the germline V gene, CDR1 is SQVTM and CDR2 ANQGSEA. The sequences come from PBMCs, collected around atezolizumab (anti-PD-L1) treatment. The rearrangement joined TRBV29-1 to TRBJ1-4; TRBD1 might be the D gene, on 5 matching bases. The clonotype was recovered from a man in his 70s with urothelial cancer. The nucleotide sequence is TGCAGCGTTGGGACATTTGCTAATGAAAAACTGTTTTTT. Protein translation: CSVGTFANEKLFF.